This T cell receptor (beta chain) was sequenced in a study of blood T cell repertoires in COVID-19. Produced via immunoSEQ multiplex PCR; TCRdb's table is partial and in-frame only. This sample has around 150,000 clones, with approximately 80% found just once. V lost 0 bases and J lost 2, with 8 bases in between. CDR3 length equals 15 residues. The germline gives CDR1 LNHDA, CDR2 SQIVND (reference sequence). The source is a woman aged 55-70 years with active or convalescent COVID-19. The rearrangement links TRBV19 to TRBJ1-5; D is ambiguous. Sequencing was carried out using peripheral blood. This CDR3 is CASSIEARGNQPQHF. The CDR3 bases are TGTGCCAGTAGTATAGAGGCTAGAGGCAATCAGCCCCAGCATTTT.